These 8 T cell receptor beta chains were all obtained from the same sample, sequenced in a study of blood T cell repertoires in COVID-19. The repertoire was sequenced with immunoSEQ multiplex PCR; TCRdb's copy has only in-frame clones and lacks some. The data show under 200,000 clones, approximately 79% seen once. Sequencing was carried out using peripheral blood. The receptors stem from a woman aged 55-69 years with COVID-19, enrolled during active disease.

The chain recombines TRBV30 with TRBJ1-2; the match to TRBD1 covers 7 bases. The germline CDR1 and CDR2 sequences are GTSNPN and SVGIG (reference sequence). This CDR3 is built from 12 residues. The V segment lost 4 bases and the J segment 7 bases; nucleotides outside the gene matches: 6. CDR3 in amino acids: CAWTVTGFGYTF. The CDR3 nucleotides read TGTGCCTGGACCGTGACAGGGTTTGGCTACACCTTC.

The chain couples TRBV28 to TRBJ1-5; 8 bases match TRBD1. This CDR3 contains 14 residues. CDR1 MDHEN and CDR2 SYDVKM come from the germline V gene. The V gene end was trimmed by 8 bases and the J gene end by 7 bases; junction bases not matched to a gene: 10. The CDR3 protein is CASRDRWTGQPQHF. The CDR3 coding sequence is TGTGCCAGCCGGGACAGGTGGACGGGACAGCCCCAGCATTTT.

This clone came up a few times. V and J are TRBV29-1 and TRBJ2-7, with 8 bases identical to TRBD1. Trimming removed 7 bases from V and 4 bases from J; junction bases left unmatched: 9. CDR3 length: 13 residues. The germline V gene has CDR1 SQVTM and CDR2 ANQGSEA. CDR3 in amino acids: CSAAGQGAYEQYF. For the CDR3, the DNA is TGCAGCGCCGCGGGGCAGGGGGCATACGAGCAGTACTTC.

The chain couples TRBV2 to TRBJ1-4; 8 bases are shared with TRBD1. Trimming at V came to 6 bases and at J to 8 bases, leaving 8 bases not matched to a gene. Germline assignment: CDR1 SNHLY and CDR2 FYNNEI. The CDR3 consists of 14 residues. DNA of the CDR3: TGTGCCAGCAGGGGGGACAGGTCTCAAGAAAAACTGTTTTTT. Amino acid sequence: CASRGDRSQEKLFF. Variable domain in full (rest from reference TRBV2 and TRBJ1-4): EPEVTQTPSHQVTQMGQEVILRCVPISNHLYFYWYRQILGQKVEFLVSFYNNEISEKSEIFDDQFSVERPDGSNFTLKIRSTKLEDSAMYFCASRGDRSQEKLFFGSGTQLSVL.

The rearrangement links TRBV4-3 to TRBJ1-4; no definite D call. V lost 4 bases and J lost 3, with 12 bases in between. This CDR3 is built from 15 residues. Germline lookup yields CDR1 LGHNA and CDR2 YSLEER. The CDR3 DNA is TGCGCCAGCAGCCGCGACAAAGCCGCTAATGAAAAACTGTTTTTT. Its protein product is CASSRDKAANEKLFF.

This chain connects TRBV10-3 to TRBJ2-3, with 11 bases fitting TRBD1. The CDR3 loop spans 14 amino acids. Per germline, CDR1 ENHRY and CDR2 SYGVKD. J was trimmed by 6 bases and V by 7 bases; bases with no gene match: 6. The CDR3 here is CAINPGTGGDTQYF. The CDR3 DNA reads TGTGCCATCAATCCCGGGACAGGGGGGGATACGCAGTATTTT.

This clone was recorded many times. The rearrangement links TRBV27 to TRBJ2-1; D is ambiguous. V was pared by 6 bases and J by 5 bases, with 17 bases between. Germline-derived CDR1 and CDR2 are MNHEY and SMNVEV (reference sequence). CDR3 length: 15 amino acids. CDR3 nucleotide sequence: TGTGCCAGCAGGTCACACGGGTCCTTTAACAATGAGCAGTTCTTC. Residues: CASRSHGSFNNEQFF.

The rearrangement uses TRBV11-3 and TRBJ2-2; 13 nucleotides agree with TRBD2. Germline CDR1 SGHNT, CDR2 YENEEA. Trimming at V came to 5 bases and at J to 5 bases, leaving 8 bases not matched to a gene. This CDR3 contains 17 residues. For the CDR3, the DNA is TGTGCCAGCAGCCCAGGACTAGCGGGAGTCGGGACCGGGGAGCTGTTTTTT. It encodes CASSPGLAGVGTGELFF. Full variable domain (outside the CDR3, taken from reference TRBV11-3 and TRBJ2-2): EAGVVQSPRYKIIEKKQPVAFWCNPISGHNTLYWYLQNLGQGPELLIRYENEEAVDDSQLPKDRFSAERLKGVDSTLKIQPAELGDSAVYLCASSPGLAGVGTGELFFGEGSRLTVL.